This T cell receptor beta chain was observed in a study of T cells in localized non-small cell lung cancer. Findings and caveats of the study: When the top 100 tumor clones were examined, a median approximately 60 of them also appeared in the adjacent lung, which was paired and uninvolved.

Germline values: CDR1 SGHKS, CDR2 YYEKEE (reference sequence). The CDR3 sequence is 17 residues long. V trimming: 3 bases; J trimming: 0 bases; junction bases outside the gene matches: 11. Using immunoSEQ multiplex PCR, the repertoire was profiled, and TCRdb retains in-frame clones only, with some absent. This sample yields several thousand clones, of which about 90% are seen a single time; 2.4% belongs to the top ten. This clone was detected once. Its antigen is not identified. J is TRBJ1-1 and V is TRBV5-5; TRBD1 agrees at 7 bases. Sequencing used peripheral blood, obtained before any cancer treatment. The TCR sequence derives from a female donor over 55 with stage II squamous cell lung carcinoma. Here the CDR3 reads CASSSISSGTVNTEAFF. CDR3 sequence (DNA): TGTGCCAGCAGCTCAATCTCTTCCGGGACAGTGAACACTGAAGCTTTCTTT.